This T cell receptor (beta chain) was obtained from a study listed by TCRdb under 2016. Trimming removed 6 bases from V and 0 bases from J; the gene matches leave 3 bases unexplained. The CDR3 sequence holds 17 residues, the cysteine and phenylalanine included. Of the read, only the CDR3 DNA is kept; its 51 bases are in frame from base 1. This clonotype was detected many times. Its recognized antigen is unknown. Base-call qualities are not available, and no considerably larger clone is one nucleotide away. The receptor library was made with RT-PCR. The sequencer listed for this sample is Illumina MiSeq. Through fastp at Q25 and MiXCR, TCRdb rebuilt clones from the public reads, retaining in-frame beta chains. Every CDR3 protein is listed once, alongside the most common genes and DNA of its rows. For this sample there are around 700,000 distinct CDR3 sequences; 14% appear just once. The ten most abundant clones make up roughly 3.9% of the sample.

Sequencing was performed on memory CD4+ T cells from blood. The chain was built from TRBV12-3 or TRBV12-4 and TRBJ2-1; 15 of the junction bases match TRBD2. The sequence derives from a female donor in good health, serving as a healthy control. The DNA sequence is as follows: TGTGCCAGCAGAGGACTAGCGGGAGGGGCCTCCTACAATGAGCAGTTCTTC. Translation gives CASRGLAGGASYNEQFF.